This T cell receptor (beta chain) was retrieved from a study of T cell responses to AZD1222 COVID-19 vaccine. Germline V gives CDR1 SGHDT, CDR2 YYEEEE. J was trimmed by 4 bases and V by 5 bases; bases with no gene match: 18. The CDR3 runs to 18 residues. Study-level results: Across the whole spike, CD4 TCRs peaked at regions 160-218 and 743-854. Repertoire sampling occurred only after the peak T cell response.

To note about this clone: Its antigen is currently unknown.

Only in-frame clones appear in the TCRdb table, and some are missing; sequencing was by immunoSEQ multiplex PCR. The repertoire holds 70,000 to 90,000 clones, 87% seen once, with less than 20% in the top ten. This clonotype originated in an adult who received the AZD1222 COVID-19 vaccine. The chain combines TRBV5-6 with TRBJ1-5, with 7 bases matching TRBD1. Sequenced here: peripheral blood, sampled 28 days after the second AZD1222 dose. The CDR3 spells CASRYPGDRVSSNQPQHF. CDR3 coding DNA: TGTGCCAGCAGATACCCAGGCGACAGGGTGTCCAGTAATCAGCCCCAGCATTTT.